A selection of T cell receptor beta chains follows, all from one sample in a study of T cell responses to AZD1222 COVID-19 vaccine. Measured with immunoSEQ multiplex PCR; TCRdb has only the in-frame clones, and not every one. The sample consists of some 80,000 clones, about 91% of them appearing once. The starting material was peripheral blood, obtained 28 days after the second dose of the MenACWY control vaccine. Receptor source: an adult who received the MenACWY meningococcal vaccine as a control. CDR3s include the opening cysteine and the closing phenylalanine or tryptophan. Fields, in order: CDR3 protein, CDR3 DNA, clone size, D gene, J gene, CDR3 length, V gene. The D gene is left open where the match is weak. A clone size is listed for some rows: how often the clone was seen (once, few, many), or a class if it is expanded.

CDR3: CACRDSNTGELFF; DNA: TGTGCCTGCCGGGACTCCAACACCGGGGAGCTGTTTTTT; size: NA; D: NA; J: TRBJ2-2; length: 13; V: TRBV27
CDR3: CASSSGGSQETQYF; DNA: TGCGCCAGCAGCAGCGGGGGGTCACAAGAGACCCAGTACTTC; size: NA; D: TRBD2; J: TRBJ2-5; length: 14; V: TRBV5-1
CDR3: CASSSPGRAEQYF; DNA: TGTGCCAGCAGTTCCCCCGGGAGGGCCGAGCAGTACTTC; size: NA; D: TRBD2; J: TRBJ2-7; length: 13; V: TRBV6-5
CDR3: CASSMGVDQPQHF; DNA: TGTGCCAGTAGTATGGGGGTCGATCAGCCCCAGCATTTT; size: once; D: NA; J: TRBJ1-5; length: 13; V: TRBV19
CDR3: CASTRRVDEKLFF; DNA: TGTGCCAGCACCCGCCGGGTGGATGAAAAACTGTTTTTT; size: NA; D: NA; J: TRBJ1-4; length: 13; V: TRBV6-5
CDR3: CASSTIYDKNTEAFF; DNA: TGTGCCAGTAGTACTATTTACGATAAGAACACTGAAGCTTTCTTT; size: NA; D: NA; J: TRBJ1-1; length: 15; V: TRBV19
CDR3: CASSPGQGGNTIYF; DNA: TGTGCCAGCAGCCCTGGACAGGGGGGAAACACCATATATTTT; size: NA; D: TRBD1; J: TRBJ1-3; length: 14; V: TRBV4-2
CDR3: CATSRDPGGNQPQHF; DNA: TGTGCCACCAGCAGAGATCCTGGGGGCAATCAGCCCCAGCATTTT; size: NA; D: NA; J: TRBJ1-5; length: 15; V: TRBV15
CDR3: CASSLGSGGWTPLYF; DNA: TGTGCCAGCAGCTTAGGTTCAGGGGGCTGGACCCCACTGTATTTT; size: NA; D: TRBD1; J: TRBJ1-5; length: 15; V: TRBV7-9
CDR3: CASTVGHSNQPQHF; DNA: TGTGCCAGCACGGTAGGGCATAGCAATCAGCCCCAGCATTTT; size: NA; D: NA; J: TRBJ1-5; length: 14; V: TRBV6-5
CDR3: CASTGEAGTEAFF; DNA: TGTGCCAGCACCGGCGAGGCAGGGACTGAAGCTTTCTTT; size: NA; D: NA; J: TRBJ1-1; length: 13; V: TRBV9
CDR3: CASSHGPTGQGRQPQHF; DNA: TGCGCCAGCAGCCACGGGCCGACGGGACAGGGTCGTCAGCCCCAGCATTTT; size: NA; D: TRBD1; J: TRBJ1-5; length: 17; V: TRBV4-1
CDR3: CASSPWGGPQHF; DNA: TGTGCCAGCAGTCCTTGGGGGGGGCCCCAGCATTTT; size: NA; D: NA; J: TRBJ1-5; length: 12; V: TRBV3-1/TRBV3-2
CDR3: CASSYVGGTQYF; DNA: TGTGCCAGCAGTTATGTCGGGGGTACGCAGTATTTT; size: NA; D: NA; J: TRBJ2-3; length: 12; V: TRBV6-5
CDR3: CASSQGGFGGHYEQYF; DNA: TGCGCCAGCAGCCAAGGGGGCTTCGGGGGCCACTACGAGCAGTACTTC; size: few; D: NA; J: TRBJ2-7; length: 16; V: TRBV4-3
CDR3: CASSSPGNTEAFF; DNA: TGTGCCAGCAGCTCCCCCGGGAACACTGAAGCTTTCTTT; size: NA; D: NA; J: TRBJ1-1; length: 13; V: TRBV5-6
CDR3: CASSPRLGSSGNTIYF; DNA: TGTGCCAGCAGCCCCAGATTGGGCTCCTCTGGAAACACCATATATTTT; size: NA; D: NA; J: TRBJ1-3; length: 16; V: TRBV7-8
CDR3: CASSFDPLGMNTEAFF; DNA: TGCGCCAGCAGCTTTGACCCCCTGGGGATGAACACTGAAGCTTTCTTT; size: once; D: NA; J: TRBJ1-1; length: 16; V: TRBV5-1
CDR3: CASSLTAENSPLHF; DNA: TGCGCCAGCAGCTTGACAGCTGAAAATTCACCCCTCCACTTT; size: NA; D: NA; J: TRBJ1-6; length: 14; V: TRBV5-1
CDR3: CASSFHPGLAGDEQYF; DNA: TGTGCCAGCAGTTTTCATCCGGGACTAGCGGGGGACGAGCAGTACTTC; size: NA; D: TRBD2; J: TRBJ2-7; length: 16; V: TRBV6-5
CDR3: CASSSEEGIGYTF; DNA: TGTGCCAGCAGCTCAGAGGAGGGGATCGGCTACACCTTC; size: NA; D: NA; J: TRBJ1-2; length: 13; V: TRBV7-9
CDR3: CASSESAQGTSGNTIYF; DNA: TGTGCCAGCAGTGAAAGCGCGCAGGGGACCTCTGGAAACACCATATATTTT; size: NA; D: NA; J: TRBJ1-3; length: 17; V: TRBV2
CDR3: CASSPDREGFNEQFF; DNA: TGTGCCAGCTCACCGGACAGGGAGGGCTTCAATGAGCAGTTCTTC; size: NA; D: NA; J: TRBJ2-1; length: 15; V: TRBV18
CDR3: CASSTPGGNEQFF; DNA: TGTGCCAGCAGTACCCCCGGGGGCAATGAGCAGTTCTTC; size: NA; D: NA; J: TRBJ2-1; length: 13; V: TRBV25-1
CDR3: CASSQPGSPLHF; DNA: TGTGCCAGCAGCCAACCGGGTTCACCCCTCCACTTT; size: NA; D: NA; J: TRBJ1-6; length: 12; V: TRBV7-2
CDR3: CASSLVANTEAFF; DNA: TGTGCCAGCAGCTTAGTAGCCAACACTGAAGCTTTCTTT; size: NA; D: NA; J: TRBJ1-1; length: 13; V: TRBV7-9
CDR3: CASSQEKNSGDVSKNIQYF; DNA: TGCGCCAGCAGCCAAGAGAAGAACAGTGGAGATGTTTCCAAAAACATTCAGTACTTC; size: NA; D: NA; J: TRBJ2-4; length: 19; V: TRBV4-3
CDR3: CASSLEGSYNEQFF; DNA: TGTGCCAGCAGCCTCGAGGGTAGCTACAATGAGCAGTTCTTC; size: NA; D: NA; J: TRBJ2-1; length: 14; V: TRBV9
CDR3: CATSETNRGSYNEQFF; DNA: TGTGCCACCAGTGAAACCAACAGGGGCTCCTACAATGAGCAGTTCTTC; size: NA; D: TRBD1; J: TRBJ2-1; length: 16; V: TRBV24-1
CDR3: CASSSPGQGAYEQYF; DNA: TGTGCCAGTAGCTCTCCGGGACAGGGGGCCTACGAGCAGTACTTC; size: medium-sized; D: TRBD1; J: TRBJ2-7; length: 15; V: TRBV19
CDR3: CASRIQGRGEKLFF; DNA: TGTGCCAGCAGAATCCAGGGGAGGGGGGAAAAACTGTTTTTT; size: NA; D: NA; J: TRBJ1-4; length: 14; V: TRBV27
CDR3: CASSPSPGQDYEQYF; DNA: TGTGCCAGCTCACCATCACCGGGACAGGATTACGAGCAGTACTTC; size: NA; D: TRBD1; J: TRBJ2-7; length: 15; V: TRBV18
CDR3: CASSPRTEETQYF; DNA: TGTGCCAGCAGCCCACGGACAGAAGAGACCCAGTACTTC; size: NA; D: NA; J: TRBJ2-5; length: 13; V: TRBV5-4
CDR3: CASSLAPTSQTQHF; DNA: TGTGCCAGCAGCTTAGCACCCACCTCCCAGACCCAGCATTTT; size: NA; D: NA; J: TRBJ1-5; length: 14; V: TRBV7-2
CDR3: CASSLGQARGNTIYF; DNA: TGTGCCAGCAGTCTTGGACAGGCTAGAGGAAACACCATATATTTT; size: NA; D: TRBD1; J: TRBJ1-3; length: 15; V: TRBV2
CDR3: CASSQERGPEAEAFF; DNA: TGCGCCAGCAGCCAAGAAAGGGGCCCCGAGGCTGAAGCTTTCTTT; size: NA; D: NA; J: TRBJ1-1; length: 15; V: TRBV4-3
CDR3: CASSQLGQGPYGYTF; DNA: TGTGCCAGCAGCCAACTTGGACAGGGACCCTATGGCTACACCTTC; size: NA; D: TRBD1; J: TRBJ1-2; length: 15; V: TRBV14
CDR3: CASSLRQHQPQHF; DNA: TGTGCCAGCAGCCTAAGACAGCATCAGCCCCAGCATTTT; size: NA; D: NA; J: TRBJ1-5; length: 13; V: TRBV6-5
CDR3: CASSPGQGDEKLFF; DNA: TGTGCCAGCTCCCCTGGACAGGGGGATGAAAAACTGTTTTTT; size: NA; D: TRBD1; J: TRBJ1-4; length: 14; V: TRBV18
CDR3: CASSPATGGSYGYTF; DNA: TGTGCCAGCAGCCCAGCGACAGGGGGCAGCTATGGCTACACCTTC; size: NA; D: TRBD1; J: TRBJ1-2; length: 15; V: TRBV28
CDR3: CSVEEGVGGYTF; DNA: TGCAGCGTTGAGGAGGGGGTGGGTGGCTACACCTTC; size: few; D: NA; J: TRBJ1-2; length: 12; V: TRBV29-1
CDR3: CASSLAQNNNEQFF; DNA: TGTGCCAGCAGCTTAGCACAAAATAACAATGAGCAGTTCTTC; size: NA; D: NA; J: TRBJ2-1; length: 14; V: TRBV7-2
CDR3: CASSRRTDTQYF; DNA: TGTGCCAGCAGCCGCCGCACAGATACGCAGTATTTT; size: once; D: NA; J: TRBJ2-3; length: 12; V: TRBV3-1/TRBV3-2
CDR3: CASSVLAGRETQYF; DNA: TGTGCCAGCAGTGTTTTAGCGGGTAGGGAGACCCAGTACTTC; size: NA; D: TRBD2; J: TRBJ2-5; length: 14; V: TRBV2
CDR3: CAWSEVVDEQYF; DNA: TGTGCCTGGAGTGAGGTGGTAGACGAGCAGTACTTC; size: NA; D: NA; J: TRBJ2-7; length: 12; V: TRBV30
CDR3: CASSEGGAGGAQTEKLFF; DNA: TGTGCCAGCAGTGAAGGGGGGGCAGGGGGCGCCCAAACGGAAAAACTGTTTTTT; size: NA; D: TRBD1; J: TRBJ1-4; length: 18; V: TRBV2
CDR3: CASSRTQGSSTNEKLFF; DNA: TGCGCCAGCAGCCGAACGCAGGGGTCGTCAACTAATGAAAAACTGTTTTTT; size: NA; D: NA; J: TRBJ1-4; length: 17; V: TRBV5-1
CDR3: CASREGGGYEQYF; DNA: TGCGCCAGCAGGGAAGGGGGCGGGTACGAGCAGTACTTC; size: NA; D: TRBD1; J: TRBJ2-7; length: 13; V: TRBV5-1